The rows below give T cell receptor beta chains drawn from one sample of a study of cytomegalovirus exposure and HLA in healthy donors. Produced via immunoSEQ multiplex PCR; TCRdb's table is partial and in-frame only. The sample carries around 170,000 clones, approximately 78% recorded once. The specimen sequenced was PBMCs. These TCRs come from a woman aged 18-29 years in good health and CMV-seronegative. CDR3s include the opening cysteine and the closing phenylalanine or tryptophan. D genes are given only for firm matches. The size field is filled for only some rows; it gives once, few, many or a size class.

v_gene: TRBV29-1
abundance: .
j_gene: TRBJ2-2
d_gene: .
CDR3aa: CSVLIGLVTGELFF
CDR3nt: TGCAGCGTCCTTATTGGACTGGTCACCGGGGAGCTGTTTTTT

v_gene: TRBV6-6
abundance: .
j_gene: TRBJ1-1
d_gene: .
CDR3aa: CASTPPAGVDTEAFF
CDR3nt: TGTGCCAGCACGCCCCCGGCAGGGGTGGACACTGAAGCTTTCTTT

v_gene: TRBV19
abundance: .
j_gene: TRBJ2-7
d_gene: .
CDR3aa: CASSLLLTFHEQYF
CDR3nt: TGTGCCAGTAGTTTGCTTCTAACGTTCCACGAGCAGTACTTC

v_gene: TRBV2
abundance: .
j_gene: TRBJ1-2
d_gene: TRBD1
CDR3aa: CATQVQGAYGYTF
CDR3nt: TGTGCCACTCAGGTTCAGGGGGCGTATGGCTACACCTTC

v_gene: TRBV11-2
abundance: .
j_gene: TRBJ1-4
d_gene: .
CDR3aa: CASSLDGTYATNEKLFF
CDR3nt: TGTGCCAGCAGCTTAGATGGGACATACGCAACTAATGAAAAACTGTTTTTT

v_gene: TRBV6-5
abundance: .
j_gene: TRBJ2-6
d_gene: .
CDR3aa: CASSYSTGPLNVLTF
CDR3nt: TGTGCCAGCAGTTACTCAACAGGTCCCCTCAACGTCCTGACTTTC

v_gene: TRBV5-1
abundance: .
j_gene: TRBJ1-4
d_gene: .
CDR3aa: CASSLESLALNEKLFF
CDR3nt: TGCGCCAGCAGCTTGGAGTCTCTAGCATTAAATGAAAAACTGTTTTTT

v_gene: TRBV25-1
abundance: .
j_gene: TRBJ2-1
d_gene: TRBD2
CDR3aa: CASSEPAGGPYNEQFF
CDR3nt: TGTGCCAGCAGTGAACCCGCGGGGGGCCCCTACAATGAGCAGTTCTTC

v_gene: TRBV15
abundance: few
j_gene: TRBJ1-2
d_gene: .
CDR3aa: CATSTSANYGYTF
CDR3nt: TGTGCCACCAGCACCAGTGCTAACTATGGCTACACCTTC

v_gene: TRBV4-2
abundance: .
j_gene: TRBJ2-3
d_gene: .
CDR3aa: CASSAGGTQYF
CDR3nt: TGTGCCAGCAGCGCCGGGGGTACGCAGTATTTT

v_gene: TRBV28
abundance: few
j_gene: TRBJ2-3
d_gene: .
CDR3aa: CASSLEAGGTDTQYF
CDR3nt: TGTGCCAGCAGTTTAGAGGCTGGCGGGACAGATACGCAGTATTTT

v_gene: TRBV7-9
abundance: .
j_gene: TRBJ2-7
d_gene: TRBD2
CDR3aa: CASSSPRTSGYEQYF
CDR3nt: TGTGCCAGCAGCTCCCCGAGGACTAGCGGTTACGAGCAGTACTTC

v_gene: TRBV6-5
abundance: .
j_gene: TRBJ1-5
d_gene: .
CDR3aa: CASSYSRQFNQPQHF
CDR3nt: TGTGCCAGCAGTTACTCGAGACAGTTCAATCAGCCCCAGCATTTT

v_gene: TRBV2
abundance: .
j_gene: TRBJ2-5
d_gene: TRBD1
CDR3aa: CASSPLGGRRETQYF
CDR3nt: TGTGCCAGCAGCCCTTTAGGGGGCAGACGAGAGACCCAGTACTTC

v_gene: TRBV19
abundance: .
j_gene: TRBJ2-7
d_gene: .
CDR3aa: CASSATKPPYEQYF
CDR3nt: TGTGCCAGTTCCGCGACAAAACCCCCTTACGAGCAGTACTTC

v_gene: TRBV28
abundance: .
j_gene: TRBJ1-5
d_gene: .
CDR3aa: CASSSSESRSNQPQHF
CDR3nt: TGTGCCAGCAGTTCATCCGAAAGCCGGAGCAATCAGCCCCAGCATTTT

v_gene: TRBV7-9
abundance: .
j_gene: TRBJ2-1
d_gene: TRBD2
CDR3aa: CASTGGLGEQFF
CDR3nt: TGTGCCAGCACCGGAGGACTAGGTGAGCAGTTCTTC

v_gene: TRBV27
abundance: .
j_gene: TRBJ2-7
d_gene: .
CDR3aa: CASSLFQGSYEQYF
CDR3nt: TGTGCCAGCAGTTTATTTCAGGGTTCCTACGAGCAGTACTTC

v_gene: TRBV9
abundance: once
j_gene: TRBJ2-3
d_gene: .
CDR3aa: CASADTSTDTQYF
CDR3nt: TGTGCCAGCGCGGACACGAGCACAGATACGCAGTATTTT

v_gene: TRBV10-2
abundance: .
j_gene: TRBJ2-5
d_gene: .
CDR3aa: CASSSLETQYF
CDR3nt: TGCGCCAGCAGCTCCTTGGAGACCCAGTACTTC

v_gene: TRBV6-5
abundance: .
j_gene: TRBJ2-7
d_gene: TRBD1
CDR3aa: CASSGRDRGHEQYF
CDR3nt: TGTGCCAGCAGTGGAAGGGACAGGGGCCACGAGCAGTACTTC

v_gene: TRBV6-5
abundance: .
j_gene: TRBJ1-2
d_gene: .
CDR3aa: CASSYSGVGVRGYTF
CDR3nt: TGTGCCAGCAGTTACAGCGGGGTCGGGGTCCGGGGCTACACCTTC

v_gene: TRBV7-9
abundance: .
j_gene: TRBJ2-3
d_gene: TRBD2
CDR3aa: CASSWEAGEDTDTQYF
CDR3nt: TGTGCCAGCAGCTGGGAGGCGGGAGAAGATACAGATACGCAGTATTTT

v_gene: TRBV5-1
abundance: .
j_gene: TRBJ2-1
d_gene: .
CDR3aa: CASSFGGNNEQFF
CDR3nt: TGCGCCAGCAGCTTCGGGGGAAACAATGAGCAGTTCTTC

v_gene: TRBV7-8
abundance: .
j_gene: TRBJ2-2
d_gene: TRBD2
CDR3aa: CASSSSIAGNTGELFF
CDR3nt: TGTGCCAGCAGCTCGTCTATAGCGGGGAACACCGGGGAGCTGTTTTTT

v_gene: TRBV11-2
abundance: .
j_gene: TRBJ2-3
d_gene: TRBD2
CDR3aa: CASTLQGLGVTDTQYF
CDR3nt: TGTGCCAGCACCCTCCAGGGACTAGGGGTCACAGATACGCAGTATTTT